This T cell receptor (beta chain) was profiled in a study of T-cell reconstitution after alpha-beta-depleted transplantation in children. Unique molecular identifiers were incorporated during preparation of the TCRbeta library. TCRdb passed the PCR reads through MiXCR, listing each CDR3 protein once. The sample has about 980,000 distinct CDR3 sequences; less than 30% are singletons. CDR1 and CDR2 from the germline V gene are GTSNPN and SVGIG (reference sequence). Trimming left V 0 bases short and J 6 bases short, with 9 bases between. The CDR3 contains 13 residues. This sequence joins TRBV30 and TRBJ2-1; D call uncertain. Sequences were derived from PBMCs, mostly from graft donor cells, sampled 360 days after TCRalphabeta/CD19-depleted stem cell transplant. The sequence came from a boy in the first two years of life who had a stem cell transplant for SCID, so the T cells may come from the graft donor. DNA for the CDR3: TGTGCCTGGAGTGTACGGATAAGCAATGAGCAGTTCTTC. Translating it yields CAWSVRISNEQFF. The full variable domain, completed using reference TRBV30 and TRBJ2-1, is SQTIHQWPATLVQPVGSPLSLECTVEGTSNPNLYWYRQAAGRGLQLLFYSVGIGQISSEVPQNLSASRPQDRQFILSSKKLLLSDSGFYLCAWSVRISNEQFFGPGTRLTVL.